This T cell receptor (beta chain) derives from a study of blood T cell repertoires in COVID-19. Method: immunoSEQ multiplex PCR; TCRdb's copy keeps in-frame clones and lacks some. Of approximately 300,000 clones in the sample, around nine tenths were seen once. The V end lost 6 bases, the J end lost 4 bases, and 9 bases lay between the germline ends. The length of the CDR3 is 12 residues. Sequenced: PBMCs or T cells enriched from blood (not recorded which). The clonotype originates from a woman in her thirties who had recovered from COVID-19. V gene TRBV12-3 or TRBV12-4 combines with J gene TRBJ1-1; D gene unclear. The CDR3 reads CASRSGSTEAFF. CDR3 sequence (DNA): TGTGCCAGCAGGTCCGGGAGCACTGAAGCTTTCTTT.